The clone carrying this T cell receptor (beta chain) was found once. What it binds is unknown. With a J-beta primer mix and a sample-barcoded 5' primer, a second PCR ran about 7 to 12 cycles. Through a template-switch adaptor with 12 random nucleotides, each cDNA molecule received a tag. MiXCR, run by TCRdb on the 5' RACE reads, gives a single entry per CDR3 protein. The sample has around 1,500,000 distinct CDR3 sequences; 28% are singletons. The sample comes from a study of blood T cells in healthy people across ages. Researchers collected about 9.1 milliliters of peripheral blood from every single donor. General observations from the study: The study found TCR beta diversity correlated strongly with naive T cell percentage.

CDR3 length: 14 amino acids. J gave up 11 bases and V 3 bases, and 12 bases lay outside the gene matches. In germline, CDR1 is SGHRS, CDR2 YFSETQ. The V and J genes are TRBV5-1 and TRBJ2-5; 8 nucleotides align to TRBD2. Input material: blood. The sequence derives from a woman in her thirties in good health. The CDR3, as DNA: TGCGCCAGCAGCTATGAAGCGGGGGTTGATGAGCAGTACTTC. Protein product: CASSYEAGVDEQYF.